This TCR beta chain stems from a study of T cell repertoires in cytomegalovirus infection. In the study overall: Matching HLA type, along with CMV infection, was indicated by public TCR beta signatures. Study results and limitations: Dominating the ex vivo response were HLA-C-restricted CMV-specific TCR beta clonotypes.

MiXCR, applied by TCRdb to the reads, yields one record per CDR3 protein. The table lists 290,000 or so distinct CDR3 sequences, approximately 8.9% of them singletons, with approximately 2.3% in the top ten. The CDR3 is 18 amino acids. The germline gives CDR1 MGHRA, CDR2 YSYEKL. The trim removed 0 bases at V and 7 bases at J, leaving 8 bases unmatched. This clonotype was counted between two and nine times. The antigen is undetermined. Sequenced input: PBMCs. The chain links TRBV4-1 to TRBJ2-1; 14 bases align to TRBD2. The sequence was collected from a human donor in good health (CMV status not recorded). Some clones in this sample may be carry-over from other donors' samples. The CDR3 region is CASSQDEGLAGGMNEQFF. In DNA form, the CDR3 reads TGCGCCAGCAGCCAAGATGAAGGACTAGCGGGGGGAATGAATGAGCAGTTCTTC.